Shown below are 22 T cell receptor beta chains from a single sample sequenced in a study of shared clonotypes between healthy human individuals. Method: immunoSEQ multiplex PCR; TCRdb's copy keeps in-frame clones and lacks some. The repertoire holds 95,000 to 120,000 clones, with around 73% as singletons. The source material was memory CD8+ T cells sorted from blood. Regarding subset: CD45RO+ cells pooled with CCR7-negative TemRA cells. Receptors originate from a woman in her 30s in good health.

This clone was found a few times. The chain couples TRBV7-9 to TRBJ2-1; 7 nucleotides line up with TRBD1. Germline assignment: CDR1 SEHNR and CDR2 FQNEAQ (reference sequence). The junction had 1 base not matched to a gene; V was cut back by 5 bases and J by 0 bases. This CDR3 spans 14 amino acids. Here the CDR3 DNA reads TGTGCCAGCAGCCGGGACAGCTCCTACAATGAGCAGTTCTTC. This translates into CASSRDSSYNEQFF.

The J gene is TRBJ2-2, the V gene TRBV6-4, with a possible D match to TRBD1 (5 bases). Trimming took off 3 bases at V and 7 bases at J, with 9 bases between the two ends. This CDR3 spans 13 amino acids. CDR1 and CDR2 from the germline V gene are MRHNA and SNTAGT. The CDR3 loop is CASSEQADGELFF. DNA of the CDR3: TGTGCCAGCAGTGAACAGGCGGACGGGGAGCTGTTTTTT.

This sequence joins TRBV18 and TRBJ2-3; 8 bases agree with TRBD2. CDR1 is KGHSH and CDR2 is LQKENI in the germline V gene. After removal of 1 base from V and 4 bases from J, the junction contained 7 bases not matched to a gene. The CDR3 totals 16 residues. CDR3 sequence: CASSPRAGALSDTQYF. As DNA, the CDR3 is TGTGCCAGCTCACCACGAGCGGGGGCTCTTTCAGATACGCAGTATTTT.

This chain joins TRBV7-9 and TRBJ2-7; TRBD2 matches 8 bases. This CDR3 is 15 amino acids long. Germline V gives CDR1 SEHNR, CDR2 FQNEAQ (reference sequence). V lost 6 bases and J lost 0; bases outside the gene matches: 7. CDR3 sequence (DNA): TGTGCCAGCAGTTTCACGGCGGGAGGCTCCTACGAGCAGTACTTC. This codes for CASSFTAGGSYEQYF.

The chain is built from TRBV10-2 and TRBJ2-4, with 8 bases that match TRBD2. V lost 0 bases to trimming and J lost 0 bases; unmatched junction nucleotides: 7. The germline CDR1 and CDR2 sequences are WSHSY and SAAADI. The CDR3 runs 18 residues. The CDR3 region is CASSESAASGLAKNIQYF. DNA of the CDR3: TGCGCCAGCAGTGAGTCTGCCGCTAGCGGGCTAGCCAAAAACATTCAGTACTTC.

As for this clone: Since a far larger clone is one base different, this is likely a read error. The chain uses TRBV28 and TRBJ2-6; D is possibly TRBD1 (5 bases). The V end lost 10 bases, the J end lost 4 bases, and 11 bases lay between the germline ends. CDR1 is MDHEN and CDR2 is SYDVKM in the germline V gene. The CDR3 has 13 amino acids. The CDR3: CANRYRGANVLTF. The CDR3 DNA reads TGTGCCAACAGGTACAGGGGGGCCAACGTCCTGACTTTC.

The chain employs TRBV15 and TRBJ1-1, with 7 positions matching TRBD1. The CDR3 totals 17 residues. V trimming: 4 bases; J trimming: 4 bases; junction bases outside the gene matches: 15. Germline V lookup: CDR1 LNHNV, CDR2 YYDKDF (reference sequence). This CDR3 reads CATSTKGERGLITEAFF. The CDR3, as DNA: TGTGCCACCAGCACCAAGGGGGAAAGGGGGCTGATCACTGAAGCTTTCTTT.

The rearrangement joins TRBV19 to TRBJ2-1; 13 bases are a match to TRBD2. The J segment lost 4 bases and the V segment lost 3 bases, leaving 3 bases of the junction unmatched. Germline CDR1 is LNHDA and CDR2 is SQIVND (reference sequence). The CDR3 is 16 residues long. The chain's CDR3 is CASSIVGLAGYNEQFF. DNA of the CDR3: TGTGCCAGTAGTATTGTGGGACTAGCGGGATACAATGAGCAGTTCTTC. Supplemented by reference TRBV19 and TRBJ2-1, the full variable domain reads DGGITQSPKYLFRKEGQNVTLSCEQNLNHDAMYWYRQDPGQGLRLIYYSQIVNDFQKGDIAEGYSVSREKKESFPLTVTSAQKNPTAFYLCASSIVGLAGYNEQFFGPGTRLTVL.

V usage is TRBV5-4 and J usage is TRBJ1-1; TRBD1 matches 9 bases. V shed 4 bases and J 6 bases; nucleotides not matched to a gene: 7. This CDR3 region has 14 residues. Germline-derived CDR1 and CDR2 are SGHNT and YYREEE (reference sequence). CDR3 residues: CASSPTGGWAEAFF. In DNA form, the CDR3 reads TGTGCCAGCAGCCCTACAGGGGGCTGGGCTGAAGCTTTCTTT. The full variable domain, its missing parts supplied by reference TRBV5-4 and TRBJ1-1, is ETGVTQSPTHLIKTRGQQVTLRCSSQSGHNTVSWYQQALGQGPQFIFQYYREEENGRGNFPPRFSGLQFPNYSSELNVNALELDDSALYLCASSPTGGWAEAFFGQGTRLTVV.

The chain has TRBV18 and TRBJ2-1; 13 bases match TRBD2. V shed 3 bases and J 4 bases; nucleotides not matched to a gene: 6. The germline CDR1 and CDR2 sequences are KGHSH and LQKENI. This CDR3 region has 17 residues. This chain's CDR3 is CASSPFGTSGMYNEQFF. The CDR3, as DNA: TGTGCCAGCTCACCGTTCGGGACTAGCGGGATGTACAATGAGCAGTTCTTC.

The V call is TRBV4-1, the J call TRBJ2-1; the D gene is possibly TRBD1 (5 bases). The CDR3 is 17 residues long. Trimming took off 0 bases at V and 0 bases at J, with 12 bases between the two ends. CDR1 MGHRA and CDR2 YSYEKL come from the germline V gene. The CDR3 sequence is CASSQDGNRISYNEQFF. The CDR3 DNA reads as TGCGCCAGCAGCCAAGATGGCAACAGGATCTCCTACAATGAGCAGTTCTTC.

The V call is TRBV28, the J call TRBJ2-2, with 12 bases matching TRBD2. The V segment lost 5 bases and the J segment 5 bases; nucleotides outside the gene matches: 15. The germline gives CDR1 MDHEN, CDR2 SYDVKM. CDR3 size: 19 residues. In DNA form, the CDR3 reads TGTGCCAGCAGTCCAATGCAACCGATACTAGCGGGAGGAACCGGGGAGCTGTTTTTT. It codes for CASSPMQPILAGGTGELFF.

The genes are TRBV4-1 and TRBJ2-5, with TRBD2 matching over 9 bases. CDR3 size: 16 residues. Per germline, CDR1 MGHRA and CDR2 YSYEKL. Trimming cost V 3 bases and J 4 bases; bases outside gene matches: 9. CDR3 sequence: CASSHLAGTLSETQYF. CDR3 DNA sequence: TGCGCCAGCAGCCACCTAGCGGGAACACTATCAGAGACCCAGTACTTC.

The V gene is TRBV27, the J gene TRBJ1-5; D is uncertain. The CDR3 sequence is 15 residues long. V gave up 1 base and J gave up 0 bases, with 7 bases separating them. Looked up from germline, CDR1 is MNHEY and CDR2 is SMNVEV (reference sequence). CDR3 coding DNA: TGTGCCAGCAGTTTATATGGTCTTAGCAATCAGCCCCAGCATTTT. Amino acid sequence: CASSLYGLSNQPQHF.

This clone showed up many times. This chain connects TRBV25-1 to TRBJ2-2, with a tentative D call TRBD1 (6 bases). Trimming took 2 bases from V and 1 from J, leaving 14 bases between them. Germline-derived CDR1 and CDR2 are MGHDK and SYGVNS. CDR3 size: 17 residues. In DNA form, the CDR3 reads TGTGCCAGCAGTGAACCTCCGGGGACAAGGAACACCGGGGAGCTGTTTTTT. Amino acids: CASSEPPGTRNTGELFF. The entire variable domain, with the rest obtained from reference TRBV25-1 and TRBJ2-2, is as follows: EADIYQTPRYLVIGTGKKITLECSQTMGHDKMYWYQQDPGMELHLIHYSYGVNSTEKGDLSSESTVSRIRTEHFPLTLESARPSHTSQYLCASSEPPGTRNTGELFFGEGSRLTVL.

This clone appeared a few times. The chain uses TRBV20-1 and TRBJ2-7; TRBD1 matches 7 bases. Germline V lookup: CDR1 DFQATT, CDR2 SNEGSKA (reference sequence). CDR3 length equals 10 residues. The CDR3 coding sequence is TGCACGACAGGGACCTACGAGCAGTACTTC. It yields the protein CTTGTYEQYF.

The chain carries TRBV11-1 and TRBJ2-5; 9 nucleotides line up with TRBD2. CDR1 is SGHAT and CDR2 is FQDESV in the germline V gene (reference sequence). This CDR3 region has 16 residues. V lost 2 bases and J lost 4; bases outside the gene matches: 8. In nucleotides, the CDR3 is TGTGCCAGCAGCTTAAGTCGACTAGCGGTAACAGAGACCCAGTACTTC. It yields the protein CASSLSRLAVTETQYF.

DNA of the CDR3: TGTGCCAGCAGTCGTAGTATAGCGGGAGTTAGTTACGAGCAGTACTTC. It codes for CASSRSIAGVSYEQYF. J is TRBJ2-7 and V is TRBV28, with 9 bases that match TRBD2. This CDR3 comprises 16 residues. Germline values: CDR1 MDHEN, CDR2 SYDVKM. Unmatched junction bases numbered 12, after V lost 5 bases and J lost 4 bases.

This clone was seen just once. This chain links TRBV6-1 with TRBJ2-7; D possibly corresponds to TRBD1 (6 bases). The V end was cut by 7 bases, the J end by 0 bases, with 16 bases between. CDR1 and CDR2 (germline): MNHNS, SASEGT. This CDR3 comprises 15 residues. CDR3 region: CASIPRGPDSYEQYF. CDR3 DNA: TGTGCCAGCATACCCAGGGGACCCGACTCCTACGAGCAGTACTTC.

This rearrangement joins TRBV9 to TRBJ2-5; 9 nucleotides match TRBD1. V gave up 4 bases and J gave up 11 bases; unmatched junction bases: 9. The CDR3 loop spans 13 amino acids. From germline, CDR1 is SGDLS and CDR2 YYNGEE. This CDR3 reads CASSPTRTGEQYF. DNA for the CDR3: TGTGCCAGCAGCCCCACTAGGACAGGGGAGCAGTACTTC.

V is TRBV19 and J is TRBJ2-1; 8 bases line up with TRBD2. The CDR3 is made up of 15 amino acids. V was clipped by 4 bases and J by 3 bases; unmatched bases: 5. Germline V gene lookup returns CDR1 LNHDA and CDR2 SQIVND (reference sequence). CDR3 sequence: CASSRGSGSYNEQFF. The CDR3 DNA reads TGTGCCAGTAGTAGGGGAAGCGGGAGCTACAATGAGCAGTTCTTC. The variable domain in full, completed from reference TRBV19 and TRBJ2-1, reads DGGITQSPKYLFRKEGQNVTLSCEQNLNHDAMYWYRQDPGQGLRLIYYSQIVNDFQKGDIAEGYSVSREKKESFPLTVTSAQKNPTAFYLCASSRGSGSYNEQFFGPGTRLTVL.

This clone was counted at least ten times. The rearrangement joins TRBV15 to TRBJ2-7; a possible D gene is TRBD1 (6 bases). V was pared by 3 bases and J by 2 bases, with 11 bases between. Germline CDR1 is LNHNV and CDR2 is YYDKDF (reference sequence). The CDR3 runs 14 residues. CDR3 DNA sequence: TGTGCCACCAGCAGGGACAGACAAGCCTACGAGCAGTACTTC. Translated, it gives CATSRDRQAYEQYF.